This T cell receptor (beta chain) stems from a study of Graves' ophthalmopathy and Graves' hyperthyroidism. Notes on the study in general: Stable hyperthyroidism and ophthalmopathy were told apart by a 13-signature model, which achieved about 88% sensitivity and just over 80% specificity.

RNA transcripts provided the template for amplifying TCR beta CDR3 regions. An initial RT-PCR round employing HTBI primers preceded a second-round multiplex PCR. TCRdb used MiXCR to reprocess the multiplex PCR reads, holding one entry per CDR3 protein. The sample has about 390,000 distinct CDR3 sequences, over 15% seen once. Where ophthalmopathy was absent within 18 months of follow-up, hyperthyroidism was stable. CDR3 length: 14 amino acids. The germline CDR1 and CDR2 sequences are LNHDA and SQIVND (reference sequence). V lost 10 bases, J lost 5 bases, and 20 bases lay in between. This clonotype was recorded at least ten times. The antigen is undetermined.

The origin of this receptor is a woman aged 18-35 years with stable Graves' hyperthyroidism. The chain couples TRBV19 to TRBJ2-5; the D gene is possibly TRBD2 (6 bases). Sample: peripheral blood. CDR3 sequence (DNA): TGTGCCACCGCAGCGGGCAGGCGTCGTGAGACCCAGTACTTC. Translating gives CATAAGRRRETQYF. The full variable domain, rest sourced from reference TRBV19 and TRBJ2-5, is DGGITQSPKYLFRKEGQNVTLSCEQNLNHDAMYWYRQDPGQGLRLIYYSQIVNDFQKGDIAEGYSVSREKKESFPLTVTSAQKNPTAFYLCATAAGRRRETQYFGPGTRLLVL.